The clone carrying this TCR beta chain was recorded only once. Antigen unknown. The PCR used 60 Vbeta and 13 Jbeta primers. Assay used: immunoSEQ multiplex PCR; TCRdb lists only in-frame clones, some missing. The table has about 160,000 clones, 85% seen once. The data belong to a study of cytomegalovirus exposure and HLA in healthy donors. Regarding the study as a whole: In a later analysis, TCR beta V- and J-gene trimming showed a link to a missense DCLRE1C variant.

Germline CDR1 LNHDA, CDR2 SQIVND (reference sequence). This CDR3 comprises 15 residues. Trimming left V 3 bases short and J 4 bases short, with 15 bases between. This clonotype originated in a boy between 2 and 10 years old in good health and CMV-seronegative. The chain carries TRBV19 and TRBJ1-1; D unresolved. Sequencing was performed on PBMCs. The CDR3 sequence: CASSIQRSGSTEAFF. CDR3 bases: TGTGCCAGTAGTATTCAGAGGTCTGGTAGCACTGAAGCTTTCTTT.